Following are 22 T cell receptor beta chains from one sample sequenced in a study of blood T cell repertoires in COVID-19 (TCRdb year 2020). The receptor library was made with the immunoSEQ multiplex PCR assay. The table comes from immuneACCESS by way of TCRdb, which keeps in-frame sequences with V and J called. Part of the clones is missing from these tables; in studies checked, under half for an unresolved V gene and the rest for unknown reasons. Recorded for this sample are over 80,000 clones; roughly 78% of them occurred a single time. The top ten hold around a tenth of the sample. The sample taken for sequencing was peripheral blood. The receptors derive from a woman in her 70s with acute or convalescent COVID-19.

This rearrangement joins TRBV30 to TRBJ2-1; 12 positions match TRBD2. Germline CDR1 and CDR2: GTSNPN and SVGIG (reference sequence). V shed 1 base and J 7 bases; nucleotides not matched to a gene: 8. The CDR3 is made up of 16 amino acids. The CDR3 sequence: CAWSALLAGGSNEQFF. CDR3 sequence (DNA): TGTGCCTGGAGTGCCTTACTAGCGGGAGGATCAAATGAGCAGTTCTTC.

CDR3 residues: CASSPTSTPYEQYF. The CDR3 DNA follows: TGTGCCAGCTCACCAACCTCAACTCCCTACGAGCAGTACTTC. The V and J genes are TRBV18 and TRBJ2-7; D gene uncertain. The CDR3 is 14 residues long. Trimming removed 2 bases at V and 2 bases at J, with 10 bases between. The V gene's germline CDR1 is KGHSH and CDR2 LQKENI. Variable domain in full (rest from reference TRBV18 and TRBJ2-7): NAGVMQNPRHLVRRRGQEARLRCSPMKGHSHVYWYRQLPEEGLKFMVYLQKENIIDESGMPKERFSAEFPKEGPSILRIQQVVRGDSAAYFCASSPTSTPYEQYFGPGTRLTVT.

This clone has just a few counts. The chain joins TRBV29-1 to TRBJ1-4; tentatively, D is TRBD1 (6 bases). The V and J ends lost 6 bases and 0 bases respectively, with 11 bases between them. Germline loops: CDR1 SQVTM, CDR2 ANQGSEA. CDR3 length: 14 amino acids. The CDR3 region is CSVAQGPTNEKLFF. As DNA, the CDR3 is TGCAGCGTCGCACAGGGACCAACTAATGAAAAACTGTTTTTT.

The chain carries TRBV7-6 and TRBJ2-2; TRBD2 might be the D (6 bases). This CDR3 contains 17 residues. The ends were cut back, 1 base at V and 0 bases at J, with 12 bases in the middle. Germline-derived CDR1 and CDR2 are SGHVS and FNYEAQ. The CDR3 DNA is TGTGCCAGCAGCTTAGTGCAGCGGGCATCGAACACCGGGGAGCTGTTTTTT. It encodes CASSLVQRASNTGELFF.

The chain recombines TRBV5-1 with TRBJ2-1, with 9 bases aligning to TRBD2. Germline CDR1 is SGHRS and CDR2 is YFSETQ. V gave up 1 base and J gave up 8 bases; unmatched junction bases: 13. This CDR3 spans 17 amino acids. CDR3 DNA sequence: TGCGCCAGCAGCTTGCGCTCCGGCGGGAGGGCCGGGTATGAGCAGTTCTTC. It codes for CASSLRSGGRAGYEQFF.

This clone turned up a few times. V and J are TRBV30 and TRBJ1-1; D not certain. Germline CDR1 reads GTSNPN; CDR2 reads SVGIG (reference sequence). The CDR3 length is 14 residues. Trimming took off 0 bases at V and 6 bases at J, with 14 bases between the two ends. CDR3 nucleotide sequence: TGTGCCTGGAGTGTAGGTTCGAGGGCCGCTGAAGCTTTCTTT. Translating it yields CAWSVGSRAAEAFF.

The gene calls are TRBV27 and TRBJ2-7; 10 nucleotides line up with TRBD1. Germline trimming cut 5 bases from V and 6 bases from J; bases unmatched to any gene: 7. The CDR3 is made up of 14 amino acids. Germline V CDR1 and CDR2: MNHEY, SMNVEV (reference sequence). The CDR3 coding sequence is TGTGCCAGCAGTCTAGACAGGGGGCTGGCCGAGCAGTACTTC. Translated: CASSLDRGLAEQYF.

The V and J genes are TRBV7-9 and TRBJ2-2; no reliable D call. CDR1 and CDR2 from the germline V gene are SEHNR and FQNEAQ (reference sequence). The CDR3 has 12 amino acids. Trimming took off 4 bases at V and 2 bases at J, with 2 bases between the two ends. The CDR3 loop is CASSSNTGELFF. The CDR3 region has the DNA TGTGCCAGCAGCTCTAACACCGGGGAGCTGTTTTTT.

The J gene is TRBJ2-2, the V gene TRBV3-1 (or the pseudogene TRBV3-2); D is unclear. The CDR3 runs to 12 residues. Trimming stripped 4 bases from V and 8 bases from J, with 8 bases between. Germline V gene lookup returns CDR1 LGHDT and CDR2 YNNKEL (reference sequence). As DNA, the CDR3 is TGTGCCAGCAGCCCGCGGTGGGGGGAGCTGTTTTTT. Its protein product is CASSPRWGELFF.

This rearrangement joins TRBV7-8 to TRBJ2-7; 7 nucleotides align to TRBD2. The V segment lost 1 base and the J segment 4 bases; nucleotides outside the gene matches: 16. Looked up from germline, CDR1 is SGHVS and CDR2 is FQNEAQ. The CDR3 covers 18 residues. The CDR3 DNA reads TGTGCCAGCAGCTTAGGGGTAGCGGGTTCCGCAAGGTCGTACGAGCAGTACTTC. Amino acid sequence: CASSLGVAGSARSYEQYF.

The chain carries TRBV27 and TRBJ2-2, with 12 bases identical to TRBD2. Germline lookup yields CDR1 MNHEY and CDR2 SMNVEV (reference sequence). CDR3 length equals 16 residues. After removal of 6 bases from V and 2 bases from J, the junction contained 4 bases not matched to a gene. CDR3 coding DNA: TGTGCCAGCAGACTAGCGGGGGGCCCCAACACCGGGGAGCTGTTTTTT. Translated: CASRLAGGPNTGELFF.

The V and J genes are TRBV7-9 and TRBJ2-5; D perhaps matches TRBD2 (5 bases). Between the trimmed V and J ends, which lost 0 bases and 4 bases, there was a span of 9 bases. This CDR3 contains 14 residues. Germline values: CDR1 SEHNR, CDR2 FQNEAQ (reference sequence). CDR3 DNA sequence: TGTGCCAGCAGCTTAGCGGGAGACTTAGAGACCCAGTACTTC. Translated: CASSLAGDLETQYF.

The V and J genes are TRBV9 and TRBJ2-1; 8 bases match TRBD2. The CDR3 spans 15 residues. Germline V gives CDR1 SGDLS, CDR2 YYNGEE. Unmatched junction bases numbered 3, after V lost 0 bases and J lost 4 bases. The CDR3 protein is CASSVEGTSYNEQFF. CDR3 in DNA: TGTGCCAGCAGCGTAGAGGGGACTAGTTACAATGAGCAGTTCTTC.

The J gene is TRBJ2-3, the V gene TRBV9, with D perhaps TRBD2 (5 bases). The CDR3 is 17 amino acids. CDR1 and CDR2 (germline): SGDLS, YYNGEE. V dropped 0 bases and J dropped 2 bases, with 16 bases sitting between them. The CDR3 here is CASSVGMTVDYTDTQYF. For the CDR3, the DNA is TGTGCCAGCAGCGTAGGAATGACGGTCGACTACACAGATACGCAGTATTTT.

This clone showed up just a few times. The rearrangement uses TRBV27 and TRBJ2-1; D unresolved. Deletions cut 5 bases from V and 0 bases from J, with 17 bases between. The V gene's germline CDR1 is MNHEY and CDR2 SMNVEV (reference sequence). This CDR3 has 17 residues. DNA for the CDR3: TGTGCCAGCAGTCCTCCCGTCTCACCGAGCTCCTACAATGAGCAGTTCTTC. It is translated as CASSPPVSPSSYNEQFF.

J is TRBJ1-5 and V is TRBV19, with D unclear. The germline V gene has CDR1 LNHDA and CDR2 SQIVND (reference sequence). The CDR3 consists of 17 residues. With 1 base removed from V and 1 base from J, the gap between germline ends came to 14 bases. This chain's CDR3 is CASSIVARVHSNQPQHF. DNA of the CDR3: TGTGCCAGTAGTATAGTCGCTCGGGTTCACAGCAATCAGCCCCAGCATTTT. The full variable domain, rest sourced from reference TRBV19 and TRBJ1-5, is DGGITQSPKYLFRKEGQNVTLSCEQNLNHDAMYWYRQDPGQGLRLIYYSQIVNDFQKGDIAEGYSVSREKKESFPLTVTSAQKNPTAFYLCASSIVARVHSNQPQHFGDGTRLSIL.

The V and J genes are TRBV12-3 or TRBV12-4 and TRBJ2-7; TRBD1 agrees at 7 bases. J gave up 2 bases and V 6 bases, and 4 bases lay outside the gene matches. The CDR3 loop spans 13 amino acids. CDR3 in amino acids: CASRGDRPYEQYF. The CDR3, as DNA: TGTGCCAGCAGAGGGGACAGACCCTACGAGCAGTACTTC.

The chain links TRBV7-9 to TRBJ1-2, with D uncertain. Germline CDR1 is SEHNR and CDR2 is FQNEAQ (reference sequence). This CDR3 has 13 amino acids. Trimming stripped 6 bases from V and 6 bases from J, with 14 bases between. The CDR3 region is CASSHPPRDGYTF. The CDR3 DNA reads as TGTGCCAGCAGTCACCCCCCGAGGGATGGCTACACCTTC.

The rearrangement uses TRBV3-1 (or the pseudogene TRBV3-2) and TRBJ2-7; tentatively, D is TRBD1 (6 bases). This CDR3 is 15 amino acids long. Germline loops: CDR1 LGHDT, CDR2 YNNKEL (reference sequence). Trimming pared 5 bases from V and 1 base from J, leaving 15 bases between. The CDR3 spells CASSRTGTPSYEQYF. CDR3 nucleotide sequence: TGTGCCAGCAGCAGAACCGGGACACCTTCCTACGAGCAGTACTTC.

This clone was detected only once. The chain joins TRBV6-5 to TRBJ1-2; a weak D match, TRBD1 (5 bases). The CDR3 is made up of 14 amino acids. In germline, CDR1 is MNHEY, CDR2 SVGAGI. V lost 6 bases and J 5 bases, leaving 16 bases between the germline ends. The CDR3 sequence is CASRAPGGGYGYTF. In DNA, the CDR3 is TGTGCCAGCAGAGCCCCCGGGGGTGGGTATGGCTACACCTTC.

The chain carries TRBV28 and TRBJ1-2; D is possibly TRBD1 (5 bases). Looked up from germline, CDR1 is MDHEN and CDR2 is SYDVKM. CDR3 size: 14 residues. V was shortened by 6 bases and J by 7 bases, with 18 bases between the two germline ends. Here the CDR3 reads CASSIDSLLRGYTF. CDR3 nucleotides: TGTGCCAGCAGCATCGACAGCCTATTACGTGGCTACACCTTC.

The chain combines TRBV7-3 with TRBJ2-1, with 10 bases fitting TRBD2. J lost 10 bases, V lost 2 bases, and 11 bases had no gene match. CDR1 and CDR2 (germline): SGHTA, FQGTGA. The CDR3 totals 16 residues. CDR3 loop: CASSLDGLAGVDEQFF. CDR3 in DNA: TGTGCCAGCAGCTTAGACGGTCTAGCGGGAGTAGACGAGCAGTTCTTC.